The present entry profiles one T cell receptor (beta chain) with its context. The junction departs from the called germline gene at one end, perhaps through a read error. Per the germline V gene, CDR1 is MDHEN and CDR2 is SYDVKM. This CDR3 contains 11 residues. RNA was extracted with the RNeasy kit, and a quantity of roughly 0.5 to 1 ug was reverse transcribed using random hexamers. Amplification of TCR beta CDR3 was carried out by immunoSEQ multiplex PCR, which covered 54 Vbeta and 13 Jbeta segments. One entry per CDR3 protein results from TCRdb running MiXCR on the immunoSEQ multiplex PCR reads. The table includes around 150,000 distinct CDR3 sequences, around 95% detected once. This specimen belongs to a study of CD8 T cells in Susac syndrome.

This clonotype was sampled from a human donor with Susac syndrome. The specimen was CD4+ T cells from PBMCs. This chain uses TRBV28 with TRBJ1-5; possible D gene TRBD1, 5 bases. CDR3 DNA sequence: TGTGCCAGCAGTGGGGGACTATCAAGTGATTTT. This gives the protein CASSGGLSSDF.